Shown below are 21 T cell receptor beta chains from a single sample sequenced in a study of T cells in Graves' hyperthyroidism and ophthalmopathy. Amplified regions were TCR beta CDR3 sequences from RNA transcripts. With the HTBI primer set, the TCR CDR3 went through a first round of RT-PCR. TCRdb re-called the multiplex PCR reads through MiXCR, storing one row per CDR3 protein. In the table there are a few hundred thousand distinct CDR3 sequences, around 13% of which are singletons. The specimen was blood. The receptors come from a woman between 35 and 50 years old with Graves' hyperthyroidism.

In its sample, this clonotype was seen many times. The CDR3 sequence is CATAGTAGTGELFF. The CDR3 DNA follows: TGTGCCACCGCCGGGACAGCGGGCACCGGGGAGCTGTTTTTT. The V gene is TRBV27, the J gene TRBJ2-2, with TRBD1 as a possible D gene (7 bases). CDR3 size: 14 residues. Germline V gene sequence: CDR1 MNHEY, CDR2 SMNVEV (reference sequence). V was shortened by 10 bases and J by 4 bases, with 16 bases between the two germline ends.

This clonotype showed up many times. The chain employs TRBV28 and TRBJ1-4; TRBD1 agrees at 11 bases. In germline, CDR1 is MDHEN, CDR2 SYDVKM. Unmatched junction bases numbered 23, after V lost 5 bases and J lost 0 bases. The CDR3 contains 23 residues. CDR3 region: CASSMGLGQGVRSLFPTNEKLFF. The CDR3 nucleotides are TGTGCCAGCAGTATGGGCCTGGGACAGGGGGTGCGGTCCTTATTCCCAACTAATGAAAAACTGTTTTTT.

This clonotype was seen ten or more times. The rearrangement uses TRBV20-1 and TRBJ2-7, with TRBD1 as a possible D gene (6 bases). V lost 6 bases and J lost 3, with 12 bases in between. The CDR3 sequence is 12 residues long. From germline, CDR1 is DFQATT and CDR2 SNEGSKA (reference sequence). The CDR3 DNA reads TGCAGTGCCGGCGGCAGGGGCTACGAGCAGTACTTC. Its translation is CSAGGRGYEQYF.

This clonotype was seen many times. This chain links TRBV30 with TRBJ1-3; possible D gene TRBD1, 5 bases. With 0 bases removed from V and 3 bases from J, the gap between germline ends came to 9 bases. CDR3 length: 14 amino acids. Germline V gives CDR1 GTSNPN, CDR2 SVGIG (reference sequence). DNA of the CDR3: TGTGCCTGGAGTGTGCAGGGTCATGGAAACACCATATATTTT. Its translation: CAWSVQGHGNTIYF.

This chain joins TRBV11-3 and TRBJ2-2; 8 bases agree with TRBD2. The germline V gene encodes CDR1 SGHNT and CDR2 YENEEA. With 1 base clipped from V and 4 bases from J, the junction kept 5 bases outside the gene matches. The CDR3 spans 16 residues. CDR3 protein: CASSLAGLEGTGELFF. CDR3 nucleotide sequence: TGTGCCAGCAGCTTAGCGGGACTAGAAGGCACCGGGGAGCTGTTTTTT.

Many counts were recorded for this clonotype. The CDR3 region is CASSQDDRLHTEAFF. Written as DNA, the CDR3 is TGTGCCAGCAGCCAAGATGATCGGTTACACACTGAAGCTTTCTTT. The chain joins TRBV3-1 to TRBJ1-1; no firm D call. This CDR3 spans 15 amino acids. Trimming cost V 0 bases and J 3 bases, with 11 bases left between them. Germline assignment: CDR1 LGHDT and CDR2 YNNKEL (reference sequence).

This clonotype has ten or more counts. V and J are TRBV5-1 and TRBJ2-1, with 8 bases identical to TRBD2. Germline CDR1 SGHRS, CDR2 YFSETQ. Trimming cost V 5 bases and J 5 bases; bases outside gene matches: 6. CDR3 length equals 14 residues. CDR3 amino acids: CASRGAGANNEQFF. The CDR3 bases are TGCGCCAGCAGAGGAGCGGGAGCGAACAATGAGCAGTTCTTC.

This clonotype showed up many times. The chain employs TRBV5-1 and TRBJ2-5; D not resolved. This CDR3 comprises 12 residues. Germline lookup yields CDR1 SGHRS and CDR2 YFSETQ. Trimming cost V 4 bases and J 1 base, with 5 bases left between them. The CDR3, as DNA: TGCGCCAGCAGCGAGCTCCAAGAGACCCAGTACTTC. Translation gives CASSELQETQYF.

In its sample, this clonotype was seen a few times. The rearrangement links TRBV28 to TRBJ2-6; no firm D call. CDR3 length: 16 residues. V was cut by 7 bases and J by 0 bases, with 13 bases left in between. Germline lookup yields CDR1 MDHEN and CDR2 SYDVKM. The chain's CDR3 is CASTPGSASGANVLTF. CDR3 in DNA: TGTGCCAGCACCCCTGGTTCGGCCTCTGGGGCCAACGTCCTGACTTTC.

This clonotype was counted only a few times. This chain joins TRBV19 and TRBJ1-2; 9 bases are shared with TRBD1. The CDR3 contains 17 residues. V gave up 5 bases and J gave up 7 bases; unmatched junction bases: 17. Germline assignment: CDR1 LNHDA and CDR2 SQIVND (reference sequence). This CDR3 reads CASSPSWDREGLGGYTF. In nucleotides, the CDR3 is TGTGCCAGTAGTCCGAGCTGGGACAGGGAGGGACTCGGTGGCTACACCTTC. Using reference TRBV19 and TRBJ1-2 for the parts outside the CDR3, the full variable domain is DGGITQSPKYLFRKEGQNVTLSCEQNLNHDAMYWYRQDPGQGLRLIYYSQIVNDFQKGDIAEGYSVSREKKESFPLTVTSAQKNPTAFYLCASSPSWDREGLGGYTFGSGTRLTVV.

The V gene is TRBV6-5, the J gene TRBJ1-5, with D unclear. From germline, CDR1 is MNHEY and CDR2 SVGAGI. There are 15 residues in the CDR3. The V and J ends lost 2 bases and 7 bases respectively, with 15 bases between them. The CDR3 DNA reads as TGTGCCAGCAGTTACGGGAGAGGGTTTCGACAGCCCCAGCATTTT. This gives the protein CASSYGRGFRQPQHF.

This clonotype occurred a few times. The J gene is TRBJ2-1, the V gene TRBV20-1; tentatively, D is TRBD1 or TRBD2 (5 bases each). Germline V gene data show CDR1 as DFQATT and CDR2 as SNEGSKA (reference sequence). Trimming took 6 bases from V and 5 from J, leaving 14 bases between them. The CDR3 loop spans 13 amino acids. The CDR3 protein is CSAPWDANNEQFF. The CDR3 DNA sequence: TGCAGTGCCCCCTGGGACGCAAACAATGAGCAGTTCTTC.

Regarding this clonotype: A much larger clone is a single base away; this may be a read error. The final CDR3 position lacks the conserved phenylalanine or tryptophan, pointing to a likely read error. The chain carries TRBV5-1 and TRBJ1-4, with D possibly being TRBD1 (5 bases). CDR1 SGHRS and CDR2 YFSETQ come from the germline V gene. This CDR3 is built from 14 residues. Trimming stripped 2 bases from V and 5 bases from J, with 10 bases between. CDR3 region: CASSFGRGNEKLFI. The DNA of the CDR3 is TGCGCCAGCAGCTTCGGTAGGGGCAATGAAAAACTGTTTATT.

This clonotype showed up many times. The CDR3 sequence: CASSYPSGHRAGGEAFF. DNA for the CDR3: TGTGCCAGCAGTTACCCATCGGGACACCGGGCCGGGGGTGAAGCTTTCTTT. The chain joins TRBV6-6 to TRBJ1-1; perhaps TRBD1 as D (6 bases). Germline lookup yields CDR1 MNHNY and CDR2 SVGAGI (reference sequence). The CDR3 sequence is 17 residues long. The germline V and J ends were trimmed by 2 bases and 7 bases, with 23 bases remaining between them.

The V call is TRBV3-1, the J call TRBJ2-7; 9 nucleotides align to TRBD2. The CDR3 is 15 amino acids. Germline CDR1 and CDR2: LGHDT and YNNKEL (reference sequence). Unmatched junction bases numbered 9, after V lost 5 bases and J lost 4 bases. CDR3 bases: TGTGCCAGCAGCAAAGTAGCGGGAGCCCGATACGAGCAGTACTTC. Protein product: CASSKVAGARYEQYF.

This clonotype was seen at least ten times. CDR3 in DNA: TGTGCCAGCTCCGCCACAGGGCAGGGAGGTGGCTACACCTTC. The encoded protein is CASSATGQGGGYTF. V and J are TRBV28 and TRBJ1-2; possibly TRBD1 for D (6 bases). CDR3 size: 14 residues. Trimming pared 8 bases from V and 7 bases from J, leaving 20 bases between. In germline, CDR1 is MDHEN, CDR2 SYDVKM.

This clonotype was seen repeatedly, ten times or more. The chain combines TRBV7-9 with TRBJ2-7; TRBD2 is a possible D gene (6 bases). The CDR3 consists of 15 residues. Trimming shortened V by 0 bases and J by 0 bases, and 9 bases separated the two germline ends. Germline-derived CDR1 and CDR2 are SEHNR and FQNEAQ (reference sequence). CDR3 DNA: TGTGCCAGCAGCTTAGCCCCGGACTACTCCTACGAGCAGTACTTC. Translation gives CASSLAPDYSYEQYF.

The sample holds many counts of this clonotype. The chain carries TRBV15 and TRBJ2-5, with D possibly TRBD2 on 5 matching bases. Germline CDR1 and CDR2: LNHNV and YYDKDF (reference sequence). The CDR3 totals 13 residues. V gave up 8 bases and J gave up 3 bases, with 13 bases separating them. The CDR3 DNA reads TGTGCCACCGCCCGCCAGACTAAAGAGACCCAGTACTTC. It specifies CATARQTKETQYF.

This clonotype was counted at least ten times. The chain joins TRBV5-1 to TRBJ2-3, with TRBD1 matching over 8 bases. Germline values: CDR1 SGHRS, CDR2 YFSETQ. V lost 5 bases and J lost 7; bases outside the gene matches: 15. The CDR3 contains 16 residues. CDR3 protein: CASRLEAGGNRHTQYF. For the CDR3, the DNA is TGCGCCAGCAGACTCGAGGCAGGGGGCAATCGGCATACGCAGTATTTT.

This clonotype has at least ten counts. This rearrangement joins TRBV6-1 to TRBJ1-1; D unresolved. V was pared by 10 bases and J by 6 bases, with 12 bases between. The CDR3 has 11 amino acids. Looked up from germline, CDR1 is MNHNS and CDR2 is SASEGT. CDR3 region: CATMGSAEAFF. The CDR3 nucleotides are TGTGCCACCATGGGGAGCGCTGAAGCTTTCTTT.

This clonotype was observed at least ten times. The V call is TRBV20-1, the J call TRBJ2-3, with a tentative D call TRBD2 (5 bases). V was shortened by 2 bases and J by 2 bases, with 20 bases between the two germline ends. Germline CDR1 DFQATT, CDR2 SNEGSKA (reference sequence). CDR3 length equals 17 residues. CDR3: CSARPMVGVLLTDTQYF. CDR3 DNA: TGCAGTGCTAGACCGATGGTCGGGGTCCTACTCACAGATACGCAGTATTTT.